These T cell receptor beta chains were read from a single sample in a study of shared clonotypes between healthy human individuals. Generated by immunoSEQ multiplex PCR, the TCRdb table keeps only in-frame clones and is missing some. The table has about 1 million clones, around three quarters seen once. The material sequenced was memory CD4+ T cells from PBMCs. All receptors derive from a man between 18 and 29 years old in good health. Some clones in this sample may be carry-over from other donors' samples. Each CDR3 is given with its conserved first and last residue. The D gene is left open where the match is weak. Only part of the rows carry a size: once, few, many, or a class if the clone is expanded.

d_gene: -
j_gene: TRBJ2-1
v_gene: TRBV5-1
abundance: -
CDR3aa: CASSQTGVQFF
CDR3nt: TGCGCCAGCAGCCAAACAGGCGTGCAGTTCTTC

d_gene: -
j_gene: TRBJ1-4
v_gene: TRBV6-5
abundance: -
CDR3aa: CASSRRGTNEKLFF
CDR3nt: TGTGCCAGCAGTAGACGGGGAACTAATGAAAAACTGTTTTTT

d_gene: -
j_gene: TRBJ2-1
v_gene: TRBV7-6
abundance: few
CDR3aa: CASSLILGNEQFF
CDR3nt: TGTGCCAGCAGCTTAATCCTGGGCAATGAGCAGTTCTTC

d_gene: -
j_gene: TRBJ2-2
v_gene: TRBV5-1
abundance: -
CDR3aa: CASSLGPGDSITGELFF
CDR3nt: TGCGCCAGCAGCTTGGGGCCAGGGGATTCAATTACCGGGGAGCTGTTTTTT

d_gene: TRBD1
j_gene: TRBJ2-7
v_gene: TRBV6-1
abundance: -
CDR3aa: CASRDADWTGLDF
CDR3nt: TGTGCCAGCAGAGACGCAGATTGGACAGGGCTCGACTTC

d_gene: TRBD1
j_gene: TRBJ1-2
v_gene: TRBV15
abundance: -
CDR3aa: CATSRGRQGTDGYTF
CDR3nt: TGTGCCACCAGCAGAGGTAGACAGGGAACGGATGGCTACACCTTC

d_gene: -
j_gene: TRBJ1-2
v_gene: TRBV30
abundance: -
CDR3aa: CAWSLTLSGYTF
CDR3nt: TGTGCCTGGAGTCTGACTTTGAGTGGCTACACCTTC

d_gene: TRBD1
j_gene: TRBJ2-7
v_gene: TRBV2
abundance: once
CDR3aa: CASRTGGYEQYF
CDR3nt: TGTGCCAGCCGGACAGGGGGCTACGAGCAGTACTTC

d_gene: TRBD2
j_gene: TRBJ2-3
v_gene: TRBV7-9
abundance: -
CDR3aa: CASSVGTRFTDTQYF
CDR3nt: TGTGCCAGCAGCGTGGGGACTAGATTTACAGATACGCAGTATTTT

d_gene: TRBD2
j_gene: TRBJ2-5
v_gene: TRBV7-2
abundance: -
CDR3aa: CASSLGLAGWHQETQYF
CDR3nt: TGTGCCAGCAGCTTAGGGCTAGCGGGATGGCACCAAGAGACCCAGTACTTC

d_gene: TRBD1
j_gene: TRBJ2-2
v_gene: TRBV5-1
abundance: -
CDR3aa: CASSLFTGASNTGELFF
CDR3nt: TGCGCCAGCAGCTTGTTCACAGGGGCTTCGAACACCGGGGAGCTGTTTTTT

d_gene: -
j_gene: TRBJ1-2
v_gene: TRBV11-2
abundance: -
CDR3aa: CASSLQGNHGYTF
CDR3nt: TGTGCCAGCAGCTTACAGGGGAATCATGGCTACACCTTC

d_gene: -
j_gene: TRBJ2-6
v_gene: TRBV29-1
abundance: -
CDR3aa: CSVVGRGDSGANVLTF
CDR3nt: TGCAGCGTCGTTGGACGGGGAGACTCTGGGGCCAACGTCCTGACTTTC

d_gene: TRBD1
j_gene: TRBJ2-6
v_gene: TRBV7-8
abundance: -
CDR3aa: CAGHRGHGANVLTF
CDR3nt: TGTGCCGGCCACAGGGGGCACGGGGCCAACGTCCTGACTTTC

d_gene: TRBD1
j_gene: TRBJ2-1
v_gene: TRBV7-2
abundance: -
CDR3aa: CASSLDRGPYNEQFF
CDR3nt: TGTGCCAGCAGCTTGGACAGGGGACCCTACAATGAGCAGTTCTTC

d_gene: TRBD2
j_gene: TRBJ2-7
v_gene: TRBV10-3
abundance: many
CDR3aa: CAISEPGTSGHNGQYF
CDR3nt: TGTGCCATCAGTGAGCCGGGGACTAGCGGCCACAACGGGCAGTACTTC

d_gene: TRBD2
j_gene: TRBJ2-3
v_gene: TRBV7-2
abundance: -
CDR3aa: CASSFPLSSGSGDTQYF
CDR3nt: TGTGCCAGCAGCTTCCCTCTATCTAGCGGGAGTGGAGATACGCAGTATTTT

d_gene: -
j_gene: TRBJ2-1
v_gene: TRBV5-1
abundance: -
CDR3aa: CASSLLGGSYNEQFF
CDR3nt: TGCGCCAGCAGCTTGCTAGGAGGTTCCTACAATGAGCAGTTCTTC

d_gene: -
j_gene: TRBJ1-3
v_gene: TRBV11-3
abundance: once
CDR3aa: CASTPSSEAGNTIYF
CDR3nt: TGTGCCAGCACCCCTAGCAGCGAGGCCGGAAACACCATATATTTT

d_gene: TRBD2
j_gene: TRBJ2-3
v_gene: TRBV11-2
abundance: -
CDR3aa: CASSREGFMTDTQYF
CDR3nt: TGTGCCAGCAGCCGGGAGGGGTTCATGACAGATACGCAGTATTTT

d_gene: TRBD2
j_gene: TRBJ2-1
v_gene: TRBV2
abundance: -
CDR3aa: CASQKRLAGDAEPYNEQFF
CDR3nt: TGTGCCAGCCAGAAGAGACTAGCGGGAGACGCCGAGCCTTACAATGAGCAGTTCTTC

d_gene: -
j_gene: TRBJ1-1
v_gene: TRBV28
abundance: -
CDR3aa: CASSIREPTGGEAFF
CDR3nt: TGTGCCAGCAGCATCCGGGAGCCTACGGGGGGTGAAGCTTTCTTT

d_gene: -
j_gene: TRBJ2-1
v_gene: TRBV20-1
abundance: once
CDR3aa: CSAKASVPAIF
CDR3nt: TGCAGTGCAAAAGCTAGCGTCCCGGCGATCTTC

d_gene: -
j_gene: TRBJ2-5
v_gene: TRBV6-1
abundance: -
CDR3aa: CASSDGPRETQYF
CDR3nt: TGTGCCAGCAGTGATGGCCCGAGAGAGACCCAGTACTTC

d_gene: -
j_gene: TRBJ1-3
v_gene: TRBV18
abundance: -
CDR3aa: CASSPNDSGNTIYF
CDR3nt: TGTGCCAGCTCACCAAACGATTCTGGAAACACCATATATTTT

d_gene: -
j_gene: TRBJ2-1
v_gene: TRBV7-6
abundance: -
CDR3aa: CASSRYNEQFF
CDR3nt: TGTGCCAGCAGCCGCTACAATGAGCAGTTCTTC

d_gene: TRBD2
j_gene: TRBJ2-7
v_gene: TRBV9
abundance: -
CDR3aa: CASSVGASGTGQYF
CDR3nt: TGTGCCAGCAGCGTAGGGGCTAGCGGGACCGGGCAGTACTTC

d_gene: -
j_gene: TRBJ1-1
v_gene: TRBV28
abundance: few
CDR3aa: CASSPVGNTEAFF
CDR3nt: TGTGCCAGCAGCCCTGTAGGGAACACTGAAGCTTTCTTT

d_gene: TRBD2
j_gene: TRBJ2-7
v_gene: TRBV2
abundance: few
CDR3aa: CASSPSRGGSEQYF
CDR3nt: TGTGCCAGCAGTCCCTCCCGGGGAGGGTCCGAGCAGTACTTC

d_gene: -
j_gene: TRBJ1-5
v_gene: TRBV6-6
abundance: -
CDR3aa: CASSPMQRGEHQPQHF
CDR3nt: TGTGCCAGCAGCCCAATGCAAAGAGGGGAACATCAGCCCCAGCATTTT

d_gene: -
j_gene: TRBJ1-1
v_gene: TRBV2
abundance: many
CDR3aa: CASTPRTVGTEAFF
CDR3nt: TGTGCCAGCACTCCCCGGACAGTGGGCACTGAAGCTTTCTTT

d_gene: -
j_gene: TRBJ2-7
v_gene: TRBV4-1
abundance: -
CDR3aa: CASGQNDGVYEQYF
CDR3nt: TGCGCCAGCGGCCAGAATGACGGTGTCTACGAGCAGTACTTC

d_gene: TRBD1
j_gene: TRBJ2-1
v_gene: TRBV5-1
abundance: once
CDR3aa: CASSIQGANEQFF
CDR3nt: TGCGCCAGCAGCATCCAGGGGGCGAATGAGCAGTTCTTC

d_gene: TRBD2
j_gene: TRBJ2-7
v_gene: TRBV30
abundance: -
CDR3aa: CAWTTGVTSGSNEQYF
CDR3nt: TGTGCCTGGACCACCGGAGTGACTAGCGGGAGCAACGAGCAGTACTTC

d_gene: -
j_gene: TRBJ2-7
v_gene: TRBV28
abundance: -
CDR3aa: CASQNGHKLGQYF
CDR3nt: TGTGCCAGTCAAAATGGTCACAAGTTAGGGCAGTACTTC

d_gene: TRBD1
j_gene: TRBJ1-1
v_gene: TRBV27
abundance: -
CDR3aa: CASYPRDRVNAEAFF
CDR3nt: TGTGCCAGTTACCCCCGGGACAGGGTTAACGCTGAAGCTTTCTTT

d_gene: -
j_gene: TRBJ1-1
v_gene: TRBV7-2
abundance: -
CDR3aa: CASRMWENTEAFF
CDR3nt: TGTGCCAGCAGGATGTGGGAAAACACTGAAGCTTTCTTT

d_gene: TRBD2
j_gene: TRBJ2-1
v_gene: TRBV5-1
abundance: -
CDR3aa: CASSLASGAYNEQFF
CDR3nt: TGCGCCAGCAGCTTGGCTAGCGGGGCTTACAATGAGCAGTTCTTC

d_gene: -
j_gene: TRBJ1-1
v_gene: TRBV29-1
abundance: few
CDR3aa: CSVDYGEGTEAFF
CDR3nt: TGCAGCGTTGATTACGGGGAGGGCACTGAAGCTTTCTTT

d_gene: -
j_gene: TRBJ2-1
v_gene: TRBV5-6
abundance: -
CDR3aa: CASSPLSLNNEQFF
CDR3nt: TGTGCCAGCAGCCCCCTGAGTCTAAACAATGAGCAGTTCTTC

d_gene: TRBD2
j_gene: TRBJ2-1
v_gene: TRBV10-1
abundance: -
CDR3aa: CASSSGTRGEQFF
CDR3nt: TGCGCCAGCAGCTCCGGGACTAGAGGCGAGCAGTTCTTC

d_gene: -
j_gene: TRBJ2-7
v_gene: TRBV28
abundance: -
CDR3aa: CASSFHLGVLTYEQYF
CDR3nt: TGTGCCAGCAGCTTCCACCTGGGCGTATTAACCTACGAGCAGTACTTC

d_gene: -
j_gene: TRBJ1-2
v_gene: TRBV27
abundance: -
CDR3aa: CASSLNRWAGYTF
CDR3nt: TGTGCCAGCAGTTTAAACCGTTGGGCTGGCTACACCTTC

d_gene: TRBD1
j_gene: TRBJ2-7
v_gene: TRBV2
abundance: -
CDR3aa: CASFLPGQPSYEQYF
CDR3nt: TGTGCCAGCTTCCTTCCGGGACAGCCCTCCTACGAGCAGTACTTC

d_gene: -
j_gene: TRBJ2-7
v_gene: TRBV18
abundance: -
CDR3aa: CASSAGLEQYF
CDR3nt: TGTGCCAGCTCCGCGGGCCTCGAGCAGTACTTC

d_gene: -
j_gene: TRBJ1-1
v_gene: TRBV10-3
abundance: -
CDR3aa: CAIRSIATGGAFF
CDR3nt: TGTGCCATCAGATCCATCGCGACAGGCGGAGCTTTCTTT

d_gene: -
j_gene: TRBJ1-1
v_gene: TRBV19
abundance: -
CDR3aa: CATKEGPKNTEAFF
CDR3nt: TGTGCCACCAAGGAGGGACCCAAGAACACTGAAGCTTTCTTT

d_gene: -
j_gene: TRBJ2-1
v_gene: TRBV6-1
abundance: -
CDR3aa: CASNTGPGSYNEQFF
CDR3nt: TGTGCCAGCAATACAGGGCCCGGGTCCTACAATGAGCAGTTCTTC

d_gene: -
j_gene: TRBJ1-2
v_gene: TRBV11-2
abundance: -
CDR3aa: CASSPSGALYGYTF
CDR3nt: TGTGCCAGCAGCCCTTCGGGGGCGCTTTATGGCTACACCTTC

d_gene: TRBD1
j_gene: TRBJ2-4
v_gene: TRBV25-1
abundance: -
CDR3aa: CASSELGQGAKNIQYF
CDR3nt: TGTGCCAGCAGTGAACTGGGACAGGGGGCCAAAAACATTCAGTACTTC

d_gene: -
j_gene: TRBJ2-6
v_gene: TRBV4-1
abundance: -
CDR3aa: CASSQDRSSGANVLTF
CDR3nt: TGCGCCAGCAGCCAAGATCGGAGCTCTGGGGCCAACGTCCTGACTTTC

d_gene: -
j_gene: TRBJ2-3
v_gene: TRBV5-1
abundance: -
CDR3aa: CASSPGGPSNTQYF
CDR3nt: TGCGCCAGCAGCCCTGGCGGGCCCTCTAATACGCAGTATTTT